The present entry profiles one T cell receptor (beta chain) with its context. This record comes from a study of T cell responses to AZD1222 COVID-19 vaccine. The assay was immunoSEQ multiplex PCR, and TCRdb's table has in-frame clones only and misses some. The sample contains 100,000 to 150,000 clones, just over 85% of which appear only once. V lost 5 bases to trimming and J lost 3 bases; unmatched junction nucleotides: 7. Germline V gene lookup returns CDR1 MNHEY and CDR2 SVGAGI. The CDR3 extends over 14 amino acids. The TCR was taken from an adult in good health. The sample consisted of peripheral blood, taken on day 0 of AZD1222 vaccination. The chain recombines TRBV6-5 with TRBJ2-7; TRBD1 matches at 7 bases. In DNA form, the CDR3 reads TGTGCCAGCAGTAGAGACCAGGGGGACTACGAGCAGTACTTC. It specifies CASSRDQGDYEQYF.